These 30 T cell receptor beta chains were all obtained from the same sample, sequenced in a study of human T cells and chemical hapten exposure (TCRdb year 2021). The time point label, as the study defines it: pre-sensitization, week 0. The sample's treatment or condition label is to be understood as: therapeutic diphenylcyclopropenone sensitization with weekly scalp DPC. Receptors were amplified or captured by RACE. Sequencing was carried out with a NextSeq 500. TCRdb trimmed public reads at Q25 via fastp, called clones via MiXCR and kept in-frame beta chains. Entries are consolidated by CDR3 protein sequence, retaining the most common genes and DNA. The sample data list 150,000 to 200,000 distinct CDR3 sequences, and just under 30% of these were observed just once. Clones ranked in the top ten supply approximately 3% of the sample. The source material was whole blood, sampled in connection with sensitization to the hapten diphenylcyclopropenone (DPC). Source of these receptors: a woman in her twenties or thirties with alopecia areata. Some clones in this sample may be carry-over from other donors' samples.

This clonotype is medium-sized (0.01 to 0.1%). The chain joins TRBV7-2 to TRBJ2-3; D may be TRBD1 or TRBD2 (5 bases each). The CDR3 is 13 residues long. The ends were cut back, 4 bases at V and 10 bases at J, with 15 bases in the middle. The germline gives CDR1 SGHTA, CDR2 FQGNSA. DNA of the CDR3: TGTGCCAGCAGCTACCGGGATGAGGGGTCGCAGTATTTT. Its protein is CASSYRDEGSQYF.

The chain links TRBV28 to TRBJ2-5, with no clear D. Deletions cut 6 bases from V and 1 base from J, with 12 bases between. The germline CDR1 and CDR2 sequences are MDHEN and SYDVKM. The CDR3 is 14 residues long. The CDR3 sequence is CASSSTRAQETQYF. Here the CDR3 DNA reads TGTGCCAGCAGCTCGACACGGGCCCAAGAGACCCAGTACTTC.

This clonotype was counted between two and nine times. V gene TRBV28 combines with J gene TRBJ1-5; TRBD1 is a possible D gene (5 bases). In germline, CDR1 is MDHEN, CDR2 SYDVKM. This CDR3 spans 15 amino acids. V gave up 7 bases and J gave up 6 bases, with 19 bases separating them. This chain's CDR3 is CASIFQGSSTQPQHF. CDR3 coding DNA: TGTGCCAGCATCTTTCAGGGTAGTTCGACTCAGCCCCAGCATTTT.

This clonotype showed up just a few times. The V gene is TRBV3-1, the J gene TRBJ2-1; 10 bases agree with TRBD2. The CDR3 extends over 14 amino acids. Germline V gene sequence: CDR1 LGHDT, CDR2 YNNKEL (reference sequence). The V gene end was trimmed by 1 base and the J gene end by 9 bases; junction bases not matched to a gene: 3. The CDR3 loop reads CASSQVVAGGEQFF. In nucleotides, the CDR3 is TGTGCCAGCAGCCAAGTAGTAGCGGGGGGTGAGCAGTTCTTC.

Only a few counts were recorded for this clonotype. The gene calls are TRBV28 and TRBJ1-1; the D is unclear. V was cut by 2 bases and J by 5 bases, with 6 bases left in between. The CDR3 contains 12 residues. From germline, CDR1 is MDHEN and CDR2 SYDVKM. DNA for the CDR3: TGTGCCAGCAGTTTAGTACAGACTGAAGCTTTCTTT. Translated: CASSLVQTEAFF. The full variable domain, with the rest looked up from reference TRBV28 and TRBJ1-1, is DVKVTQSSRYLVKRTGEKVFLECVQDMDHENMFWYRQDPGLGLRLIYFSYDVKMKEKGDIPEGYSVSREKKERFSLILESASTNQTSMYLCASSLVQTEAFFGQGTRLTVV.

The genes are TRBV29-1 and TRBJ1-2; D gene uncertain. V shed 5 bases and J shed 3 bases, with 19 bases lying between them. Germline V gene data show CDR1 as SQVTM and CDR2 as ANQGSEA. The length of the CDR3 is 15 residues. The CDR3 DNA sequence: TGCAGCGTTTACGAACGCGGGCGGCTGGACTATGGCTACACCTTC. This codes for CSVYERGRLDYGYTF.

This clonotype was counted at least ten times. V usage is TRBV7-2 and J usage is TRBJ1-3; tentative D call: TRBD1 (5 bases). Trimming cost V 0 bases and J 2 bases, with 11 bases left between them. Germline assignment: CDR1 SGHTA and CDR2 FQGNSA. This CDR3 comprises 16 residues. In DNA form, the CDR3 reads TGTGCCAGCAGCTTAGCGCAAGGGGTAGCTGGAAACACCATATATTTT. It specifies CASSLAQGVAGNTIYF.

This chain joins TRBV4-3 and TRBJ1-2; D unresolved. V was pared by 1 base and J by 0 bases, with 12 bases between. Germline V gives CDR1 LGHNA, CDR2 YSLEER. This CDR3 comprises 16 residues. The CDR3 nucleotides are TGCGCCAGCAGCCAAGGTTGGCTTATAGCTAACTATGGCTACACCTTC. Translating it yields CASSQGWLIANYGYTF.

The chain is built from TRBV9 and TRBJ2-3, with D possibly TRBD2 on 5 matching bases. Deletions cut 0 bases from V and 4 bases from J, with 6 bases between. This CDR3 region has 13 residues. The V gene's germline CDR1 is SGDLS and CDR2 YYNGEE. CDR3 loop: CASSVGGSDTQYF. In DNA, the CDR3 is TGTGCCAGCAGCGTAGGAGGGTCAGATACGCAGTATTTT.

The chain uses TRBV7-9 and TRBJ2-3; TRBD2 matches at 11 bases. After removal of 6 bases from V and 4 bases from J, the junction contained 9 bases not matched to a gene. CDR1 SEHNR and CDR2 FQNEAQ come from the germline V gene (reference sequence). The CDR3 has 16 amino acids. The CDR3 spells CASSRTSGSYADTQYF. CDR3 bases: TGTGCCAGCAGTCGCACTAGCGGGAGCTACGCAGATACGCAGTATTTT.

This clonotype was counted between two and nine times. The chain uses TRBV5-1 and TRBJ1-1; tentative D call: TRBD1 (6 bases). Per germline, CDR1 SGHRS and CDR2 YFSETQ. The germline V and J ends were trimmed by 7 bases and 3 bases, with 13 bases remaining between them. This CDR3 has 13 amino acids. CDR3 nucleotides: TGCGCCAGCTCCAGGGGCAGAGACACTGAAGCTTTCTTT. It specifies CASSRGRDTEAFF.

Comments on this clonotype: The junction and the germline gene differ at one end; a read error may be behind it. The chain recombines TRBV10-3 with TRBJ2-7, with D tentatively TRBD1 (5 bases). CDR3 size: 15 residues. The germline V gene has CDR1 ENHRY and CDR2 SYGVKD. CDR3 region: CAVSDQGYPNLGQYF. The CDR3 nucleotides are TGTGCCGTCAGTGATCAGGGTTATCCCAACTTAGGGCAGTACTTC.

This sequence joins TRBV5-1 and TRBJ2-1, with TRBD1 matching 9 bases. This CDR3 is built from 15 residues. Germline loops: CDR1 SGHRS, CDR2 YFSETQ. The trim removed 4 bases at V and 10 bases at J, leaving 12 bases unmatched. The CDR3 protein is CASSLTTGGPREQFF. The CDR3 DNA sequence: TGCGCCAGCAGCCTAACGACAGGGGGACCCAGGGAGCAGTTCTTC. The complete variable domain, with remaining parts taken from reference TRBV5-1 and TRBJ2-1, reads KAGVTQTPRYLIKTRGQQVTLSCSPISGHRSVSWYQQTPGQGLQFLFEYFSETQRNKGNFPGRFSGRQFSNSRSEMNVSTLELGDSALYLCASSLTTGGPREQFFGPGTRLTVL.

This CDR3 reads CASSHRQGQETQYF. CDR3 DNA: TGTGCCAGCAGCCACCGACAGGGTCAAGAGACCCAGTACTTC. V gene TRBV3-1 combines with J gene TRBJ2-5, with TRBD1 matching over 7 bases. Trimming removed 3 bases from V and 2 bases from J; junction bases left unmatched: 3. CDR3 length equals 14 residues. Looked up from germline, CDR1 is LGHDT and CDR2 is YNNKEL (reference sequence).

The rearrangement links TRBV10-3 to TRBJ1-6, with TRBD1 matching 7 bases. The V gene end was trimmed by 6 bases and the J gene end by 5 bases; junction bases not matched to a gene: 4. There are 14 residues in the CDR3. Germline CDR1 and CDR2: ENHRY and SYGVKD. CDR3 loop: CAIRGQPNNSPLHF. CDR3 DNA sequence: TGTGCCATCAGGGGACAGCCAAATAATTCACCCCTCCACTTT.

This chain's CDR3 is CASSPDRGTSNQPQHF. CDR3 DNA sequence: TGTGCCAGCAGCCCAGACAGGGGTACGAGCAATCAGCCCCAGCATTTT. The chain joins TRBV2 to TRBJ1-5; 8 bases map to TRBD1. The J segment lost 1 base and the V segment lost 6 bases, leaving 8 bases of the junction unmatched. The CDR3 has 16 amino acids. Germline CDR1 and CDR2: SNHLY and FYNNEI.

In its sample, this clonotype was seen a few times. The chain carries TRBV3-1 and TRBJ2-1; the D is unclear. Germline CDR1 LGHDT, CDR2 YNNKEL (reference sequence). Trimming cost V 2 bases and J 7 bases, with 9 bases left between them. CDR3 length equals 13 residues. The CDR3 here is CASSQPPWNEQFF. The CDR3 nucleotides read TGTGCCAGCAGCCAACCCCCGTGGAATGAGCAGTTCTTC.

The chain employs TRBV2 and TRBJ2-7; the D call may be TRBD1 or TRBD2 (5 bases each). Trimming removed 7 bases at V and 0 bases at J, with 19 bases between. This CDR3 spans 16 amino acids. Germline CDR1 reads SNHLY; CDR2 reads FYNNEI. CDR3 nucleotide sequence: TGTGCCAGCAAGCACCCTGGGACCGCTAGCTCCTACGAGCAGTACTTC. Amino acid sequence: CASKHPGTASSYEQYF. The full variable domain, in which reference TRBV2 and TRBJ2-7 provide the parts outside the CDR3, is EPEVTQTPSHQVTQMGQEVILRCVPISNHLYFYWYRQILGQKVEFLVSFYNNEISEKSEIFDDQFSVERPDGSNFTLKIRSTKLEDSAMYFCASKHPGTASSYEQYFGPGTRLTVT.

Concerning this clonotype itself: Likely a read error: the CDR3 ends without its conserved phenylalanine or tryptophan. The genes are TRBV6-1 and TRBJ2-7, with 9 bases that match TRBD1. V shed 11 bases, J shed 5 bases, and the junction held 10 bases outside the gene matches. Germline CDR1 and CDR2: MNHNS and SASEGT. CDR3 length: 13 amino acids. DNA of the CDR3: TGTGCCGGAACAGGGACAGGGTTACACGAGCAGTACCTC. Residues: CAGTGTGLHEQYL.

The genes are TRBV7-9 and TRBJ2-4, with D tentatively TRBD1 or TRBD2 (5 bases each). The germline V and J ends were trimmed by 6 bases and 1 base, with 10 bases remaining between them. This CDR3 is built from 14 residues. Germline CDR1 and CDR2: SEHNR and FQNEAQ (reference sequence). For the CDR3, the DNA is TGTGCCAGCAGTGACCGGGGCGCCAAAAACATTCAGTACTTC. Residues: CASSDRGAKNIQYF.

This clonotype was seen a few times. V usage is TRBV18 and J usage is TRBJ2-7; D may correspond to TRBD1 or TRBD2 (5 bases each). The CDR3 sequence is 15 residues long. Deletions cut 6 bases from V and 6 bases from J, with 21 bases between. In germline, CDR1 is KGHSH, CDR2 LQKENI. The CDR3 DNA reads as TGTGCCAGCTCGTACTCGACAAGGGGAGAGGGCGAGCAGTACTTC. Its translation is CASSYSTRGEGEQYF.

The chain combines TRBV25-1 with TRBJ2-2; 10 positions match TRBD2. The CDR3 runs to 16 residues. V lost 3 bases to trimming and J lost 4 bases; unmatched junction nucleotides: 5. Germline lookup yields CDR1 MGHDK and CDR2 SYGVNS. CDR3 sequence reads: CASSDEAGGLTGELFF. The CDR3 DNA sequence: TGTGCCAGCAGTGACGAAGCGGGGGGGCTCACCGGGGAGCTGTTTTTT.

This clonotype has only a few counts. The rearrangement links TRBV10-3 to TRBJ2-5, with D unresolved. V was pared by 6 bases and J by 1 base, with 9 bases between. Looked up from germline, CDR1 is ENHRY and CDR2 is SYGVKD. The CDR3 totals 13 residues. The CDR3 DNA reads as TGTGCCATCAGCCAGCACCCCCAAGAGACCCAGTACTTC. It translates to CAISQHPQETQYF.

The chain employs TRBV2 and TRBJ1-1, with D perhaps matching TRBD1 (5 bases). Germline CDR1 reads SNHLY; CDR2 reads FYNNEI. Trimming left V 5 bases short and J 0 bases short, with 10 bases between. CDR3 length equals 14 residues. The CDR3 reads CASSRQIMNTEAFF. The CDR3 nucleotides are TGTGCCAGCAGTCGACAGATAATGAACACTGAAGCTTTCTTT.

This chain links TRBV4-3 with TRBJ2-1; TRBD2 matches at 13 bases. This CDR3 is built from 20 residues. CDR1 and CDR2 (germline): LGHNA, YSLEER. V gave up 4 bases and J gave up 0 bases; unmatched junction bases: 12. The CDR3 DNA reads TGCGCCAGCAGCCGTCGGACTAGCGGGGGCCGTTATCACTCCTACAATGAGCAGTTCTTC. Protein product: CASSRRTSGGRYHSYNEQFF.

This clonotype was found a few times. The V and J genes are TRBV9 and TRBJ2-1; 14 bases are a match to TRBD2. Germline trimming cut 0 bases from V and 10 bases from J; bases unmatched to any gene: 6. This CDR3 contains 16 residues. Germline V gene sequence: CDR1 SGDLS, CDR2 YYNGEE. CDR3 protein: CASSVAGLAGEEEQFF. The CDR3 coding sequence is TGTGCCAGCAGCGTAGCGGGACTAGCGGGAGAGGAGGAGCAGTTCTTC.

Of note for this clonotype: One junction end does not reproduce the germline sequence, and a read error may be involved. The DNA of the CDR3 is TGCGCCAGCAGCGGGGGACAGTCGAACACCGGGGAGCTGCTTTTT. Protein product: CASSGGQSNTGELLF. The rearrangement joins TRBV5-1 to TRBJ2-2; 7 bases match TRBD1. The CDR3 consists of 15 residues. Germline-derived CDR1 and CDR2 are SGHRS and YFSETQ.

This clonotype was found a few times. Written as DNA, the CDR3 is TGCGCCAGCAGCCAATCCAGGGGAAACATTCAGTACTTC. Encoded protein: CASSQSRGNIQYF. The rearrangement joins TRBV4-3 to TRBJ2-4; tentative D call: TRBD1 (6 bases). The CDR3 sequence is 13 residues long. Germline CDR1 reads LGHNA; CDR2 reads YSLEER. V was trimmed by 2 bases and J by 6 bases, leaving 8 bases between them.

This chain uses TRBV6-5 with TRBJ1-2; the D is unclear. Per the germline V gene, CDR1 is MNHEY and CDR2 is SVGAGI. V was cut by 0 bases and J by 7 bases, with 9 bases left in between. The CDR3 runs 13 residues. CDR3: CASSYSKYSGYTF. The CDR3 DNA is TGTGCCAGCAGTTACTCGAAATATTCTGGCTACACCTTC.

The V gene is TRBV7-2, the J gene TRBJ1-4; D not resolved. The V and J ends lost 2 bases and 2 bases respectively, with 9 bases between them. The germline CDR1 and CDR2 sequences are SGHTA and FQGNSA. This CDR3 is 15 amino acids long. CDR3 loop: CASSLMSQTNEKLFF. In DNA form, the CDR3 reads TGTGCCAGCAGCTTAATGTCGCAGACTAATGAAAAACTGTTTTTT.